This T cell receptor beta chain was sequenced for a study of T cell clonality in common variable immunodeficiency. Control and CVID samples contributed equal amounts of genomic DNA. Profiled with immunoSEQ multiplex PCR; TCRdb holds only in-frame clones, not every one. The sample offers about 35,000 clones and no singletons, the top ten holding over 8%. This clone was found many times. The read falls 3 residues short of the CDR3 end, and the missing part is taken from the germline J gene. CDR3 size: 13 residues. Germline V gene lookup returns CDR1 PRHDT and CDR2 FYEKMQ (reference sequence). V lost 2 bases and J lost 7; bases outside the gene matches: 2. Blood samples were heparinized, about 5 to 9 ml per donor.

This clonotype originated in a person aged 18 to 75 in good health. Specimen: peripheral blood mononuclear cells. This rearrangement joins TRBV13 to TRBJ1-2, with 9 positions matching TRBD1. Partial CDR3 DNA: TGTGCCAGCAGCTTATGGGGACAGGGTGGC. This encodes CASSLWGQGG. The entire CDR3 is CASSLWGQGGYTF. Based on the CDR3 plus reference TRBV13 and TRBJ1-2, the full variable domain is AAGVIQSPRHLIKEKRETATLKCYPIPRHDTVYWYQQGPGQDPQFLISFYEKMQSDKGSIPDRFSAQQFSDYHSELNMSSLELGDSALYFCASSLWGQGGYTFGSGTRLTVV.